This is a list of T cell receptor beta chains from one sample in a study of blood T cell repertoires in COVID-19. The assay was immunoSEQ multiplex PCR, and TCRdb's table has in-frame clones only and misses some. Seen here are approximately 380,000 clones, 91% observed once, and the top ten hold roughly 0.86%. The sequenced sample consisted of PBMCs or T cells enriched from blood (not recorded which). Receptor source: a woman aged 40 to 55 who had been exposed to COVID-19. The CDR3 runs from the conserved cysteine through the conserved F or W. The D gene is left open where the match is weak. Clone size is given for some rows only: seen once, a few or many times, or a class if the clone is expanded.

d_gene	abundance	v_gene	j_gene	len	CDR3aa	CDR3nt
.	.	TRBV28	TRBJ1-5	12	CATKDNNQPQHF	TGTGCCACCAAGGACAACAATCAGCCCCAGCATTTT
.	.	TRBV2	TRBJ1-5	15	CASKIGDRGNQPQHF	TGTGCCAGCAAGATCGGAGATAGAGGCAATCAGCCCCAGCATTTT
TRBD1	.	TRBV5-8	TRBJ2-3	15	CASSSGQGGTDTQYF	TGTGCCAGCAGCTCGGGACAGGGGGGCACAGATACGCAGTATTTT
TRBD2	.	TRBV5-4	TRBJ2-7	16	CASSPGLAGLTYEQYF	TGTGCCAGCAGCCCTGGACTAGCGGGACTTACCTACGAGCAGTACTTC
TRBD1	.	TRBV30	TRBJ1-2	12	CAWTTGGDGYTF	TGTGCCTGGACCACAGGGGGTGATGGCTACACCTTC
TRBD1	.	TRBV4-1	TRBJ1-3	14	CASSLRTGGNTIYF	TGCGCCAGCAGCTTACGGACAGGGGGGAACACCATATATTTT
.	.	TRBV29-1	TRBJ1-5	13	CSVAREAGQPQHF	TGCAGCGTTGCCAGGGAAGCGGGGCAGCCCCAGCATTTT
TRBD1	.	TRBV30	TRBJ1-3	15	CAWSALGQGTLSIYF	TGTGCCTGGAGTGCATTGGGACAGGGGACTCTATCCATATATTTT
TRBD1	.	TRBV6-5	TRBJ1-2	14	CASSKTGASNGYTF	TGTGCCAGCAGCAAAACAGGGGCCTCTAATGGCTACACCTTC
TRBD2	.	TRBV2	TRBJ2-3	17	CASSERDFGGGADTQYF	TGTGCCAGCAGTGAAAGGGATTTTGGCGGGGGGGCGGATACGCAGTATTTT
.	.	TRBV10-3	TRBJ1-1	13	CAISWDTEVGAFF	TGTGCCATCAGTTGGGACACCGAAGTCGGAGCTTTCTTT
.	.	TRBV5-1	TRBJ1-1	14	CASKPSYESTEAFF	TGCGCCAGCAAACCTAGCTATGAAAGCACTGAAGCTTTCTTT
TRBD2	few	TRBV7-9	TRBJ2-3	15	CASLLLAGLPDTQYF	TGTGCCAGCCTATTACTAGCGGGACTACCAGATACGCAGTATTTT
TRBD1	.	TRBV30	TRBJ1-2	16	CAWSVTPPDRGWGYTF	TGTGCCTGGAGCGTAACACCCCCGGACAGGGGTTGGGGCTACACCTTC
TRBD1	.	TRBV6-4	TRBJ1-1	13	CASSVSTGDKAFF	TGTGCCAGCAGTGTCTCGACAGGGGATAAAGCTTTCTTT
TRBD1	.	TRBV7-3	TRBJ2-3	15	CASSRTGGNSDTQYF	TGTGCCAGCAGCCGGACAGGGGGCAACTCAGATACGCAGTATTTT
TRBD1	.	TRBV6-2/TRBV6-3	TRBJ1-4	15	CASSHVDRAGEKLFF	TGTGCCAGCAGCCATGTGGACAGGGCCGGTGAAAAACTGTTTTTT
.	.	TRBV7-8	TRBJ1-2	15	CASSVRGTGHYGYTF	TGTGCCAGCAGCGTCAGGGGCACTGGGCACTATGGCTACACCTTC
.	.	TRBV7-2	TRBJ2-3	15	CASSLAALSTDTQYF	TGTGCCAGCAGCTTAGCAGCGCTCAGCACAGATACGCAGTATTTT
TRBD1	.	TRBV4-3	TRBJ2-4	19	CASSRQRPDRGGAKNIQYF	TGCGCCAGCAGCCGCCAAAGACCTGACAGGGGGGGAGCCAAAAACATTCAGTACTTC
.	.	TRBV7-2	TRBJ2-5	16	CASSLALRAIQETQYF	TGTGCCAGCAGCTTAGCGCTCAGGGCAATTCAAGAGACCCAGTACTTC
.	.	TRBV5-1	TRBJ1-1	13	CASSLGGAAEAFF	TGCGCCAGCAGCTTGGGAGGCGCCGCTGAAGCTTTCTTT
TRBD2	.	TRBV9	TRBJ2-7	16	CASSPGLAGGSYEQYF	TGTGCCAGCAGCCCCGGACTAGCGGGGGGCTCCTACGAGCAGTACTTC
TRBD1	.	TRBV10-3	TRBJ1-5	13	CAISSGGNQPQHF	TGTGCCATCTCTTCAGGGGGAAATCAGCCCCAGCATTTT
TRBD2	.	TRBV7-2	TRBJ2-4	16	CASSLAGGLAKNIQYF	TGTGCCAGCAGCTTAGCGGGGGGGTTAGCCAAAAACATTCAGTACTTC
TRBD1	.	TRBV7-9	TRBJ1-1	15	CASSSTGYGNTEAFF	TGTGCCAGCAGCTCGACAGGGTATGGGAACACTGAAGCTTTCTTT
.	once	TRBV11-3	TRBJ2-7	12	CASSLRLGEQYF	TGTGCCAGCAGCCTCAGGTTGGGCGAGCAGTACTTC
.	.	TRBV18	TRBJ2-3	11	CASTSTDTQYF	TGTGCCAGCACTAGCACAGATACGCAGTATTTT
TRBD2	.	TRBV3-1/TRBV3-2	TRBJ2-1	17	CASRGLAGPSSYNEQFF	TGTGCCAGCAGAGGACTAGCGGGGCCCAGCTCCTACAATGAGCAGTTCTTC
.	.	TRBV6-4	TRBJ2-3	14	CASSDSGSQDTQYF	TGTGCCAGCAGTGATTCCGGGTCCCAGGATACGCAGTATTTT
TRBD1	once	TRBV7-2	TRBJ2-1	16	CASSSRTGPSYNEQFF	TGTGCCAGCAGCTCCCGGACAGGGCCCTCCTACAATGAGCAGTTCTTC
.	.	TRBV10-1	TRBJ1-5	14	CASSESGSTQPQHF	TGCGCCAGCAGTGAGTCAGGGAGCACCCAGCCCCAGCATTTT
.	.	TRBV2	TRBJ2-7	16	CASSEALGRERVEQYF	TGTGCCAGCAGTGAAGCGCTAGGCAGGGAAAGGGTCGAGCAGTACTTC
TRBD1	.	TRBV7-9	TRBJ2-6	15	CANGTELSGANVLTF	TGTGCCAACGGGACAGAACTCTCTGGGGCCAACGTCCTGACTTTC
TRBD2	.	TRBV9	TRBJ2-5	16	CASSGASGRAVETQYF	TGTGCCAGCAGCGGCGCTAGCGGGAGGGCGGTAGAGACCCAGTACTTC
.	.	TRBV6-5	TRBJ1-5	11	CARGGYQPQHF	TGTGCCCGCGGGGGATACCAGCCCCAGCATTTT
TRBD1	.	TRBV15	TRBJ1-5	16	CATSTRQGASNQPQHF	TGTGCCACCAGCACACGACAGGGGGCTTCGAATCAGCCCCAGCATTTT
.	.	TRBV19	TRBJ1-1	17	CASSIYPPTPMNTEAFF	TGTGCCAGTAGTATCTACCCCCCGACACCGATGAACACTGAAGCTTTCTTT
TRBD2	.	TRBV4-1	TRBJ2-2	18	CASSQGPSGRANTGELFF	TGCGCCAGCAGCCAAGGGCCTAGCGGGAGGGCGAACACCGGGGAGCTGTTTTTT
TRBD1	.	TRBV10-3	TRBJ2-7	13	CAIRGTGEGEQYF	TGTGCCATCAGGGGGACAGGGGAAGGCGAGCAGTACTTC